The 2 T cell receptor beta chains listed next were all sequenced from one sample in a study of shared clonotypes between healthy human individuals. Profiling relied on immunoSEQ multiplex PCR, and the TCRdb table lists in-frame clones only, not all of them. The sample lists under 2.5 million clones, 92% occurring once. Source material: naive CD4+ T cells from PBMCs. Documented subset: CD45RA+ positively selected. The receptors come from a man aged 18 to 29 in good health. Some clones in this sample may be carry-over from other donors' samples.

The gene calls are TRBV29-1 and TRBJ2-1; the D is unclear. CDR1 is SQVTM, CDR2 ANQGSEA, per germline. The CDR3 loop spans 15 amino acids. Trimming pared 6 bases from V and 0 bases from J, leaving 15 bases between. The CDR3 nucleotides are TGCAGCGTCAAGAGGCAGGCGGCCTCCTACAATGAGCAGTTCTTC. Translated: CSVKRQAASYNEQFF.

The V and J genes are TRBV6-1 and TRBJ2-2, with D unclear. V was shortened by 7 bases and J by 8 bases, with 8 bases between the two germline ends. This CDR3 is 11 amino acids long. CDR1 and CDR2 from the germline V gene are MNHNS and SASEGT. In nucleotides, the CDR3 is TGTGCCAGCAAGGCCGTTGGGGAGCTGTTTTTT. Protein product: CASKAVGELFF.